Below are 32 T cell receptor beta chains sequenced from a single sample in a study of T cell responses to AZD1222 COVID-19 vaccine. Some clones are missing from TCRdb's copy, which holds only in-frame ones; the method was immunoSEQ multiplex PCR. The profile shows about 150,000 clones, 94% of them singletons. This sample comprised peripheral blood, obtained on day 0 of AZD1222 vaccination. All receptors derive from an adult in good health.

This sequence joins TRBV4-1 and TRBJ1-1; possibly TRBD1 for D (5 bases). Trimming took off 1 base at V and 5 bases at J, with 17 bases between the two ends. The CDR3 totals 16 residues. Germline V CDR1 and CDR2: MGHRA, YSYEKL. CDR3 nucleotide sequence: TGCGCCAGCAGCCAAGCTGAAAGGGGAAGGAGGACTGAAGCTTTCTTT. Residues: CASSQAERGRRTEAFF.

The rearrangement links TRBV7-7 to TRBJ2-3; D uncertain. The CDR3 has 14 residues. Trimming pared 5 bases from V and 0 bases from J, leaving 9 bases between. The germline V gene encodes CDR1 SSHAT and CDR2 FNYEAQ (reference sequence). CDR3 sequence (DNA): TGTGCCAGCAGCCCCTCCTGGAGCACAGATACGCAGTATTTT. Translating gives CASSPSWSTDTQYF.

This clone was recorded only once. The chain combines TRBV6-2 or TRBV6-3 with TRBJ2-7, with D possibly matching TRBD2 (6 bases). In germline, CDR1 is MNHEY, CDR2 SVGEGT. V dropped 2 bases and J dropped 2 bases, with 25 bases sitting between them. This CDR3 is built from 19 residues. The CDR3 region is CASSYSVSDAGTSAYEQYV. The CDR3 coding sequence is TGTGCCAGCAGTTACAGTGTAAGTGATGCGGGGACTTCGGCCTACGAGCAGTACGTC.

This chain joins TRBV28 and TRBJ1-2, with a possible D match to TRBD1 (5 bases). CDR1 and CDR2 (germline): MDHEN, SYDVKM. This CDR3 is built from 11 residues. The germline V and J ends were trimmed by 6 bases and 4 bases, with 6 bases remaining between them. The CDR3: CASRGVYGYTF. CDR3 DNA sequence: TGTGCCAGCAGAGGGGTCTATGGCTACACCTTC.

The gene calls are TRBV5-8 and TRBJ2-7; D gene unclear. V was trimmed by 4 bases and J by 2 bases, leaving 10 bases between them. Germline V gene sequence: CDR1 SGHTS, CDR2 YDEGEE. The CDR3 loop spans 13 amino acids. The DNA for the CDR3 is TGTGCCAGCAGCCGGACCGACACCTACGAGCAGTACGTC. This encodes CASSRTDTYEQYV.

This chain joins TRBV10-1 and TRBJ2-1, with TRBD1 matching 7 bases. This CDR3 is built from 14 residues. V lost 8 bases to trimming and J lost 8 bases; unmatched junction nucleotides: 12. In germline, CDR1 is WNHNN, CDR2 SYGVQD (reference sequence). The CDR3, as DNA: TGCGCCAGCCGGACAGGACAGGACTGCGATGAGCAGTTCTTC. Protein product: CASRTGQDCDEQFF.

The chain links TRBV19 to TRBJ2-3; D call uncertain. CDR1 and CDR2 from the germline V gene are LNHDA and SQIVND (reference sequence). CDR3 length equals 14 residues. Trimming stripped 6 bases from V and 0 bases from J, with 10 bases between. DNA for the CDR3: TGTGCCAGTAGCCCAGGCCCCAGCACAGATACGCAGTATTTT. This codes for CASSPGPSTDTQYF. The full variable domain, its missing parts supplied by reference TRBV19 and TRBJ2-3, is DGGITQSPKYLFRKEGQNVTLSCEQNLNHDAMYWYRQDPGQGLRLIYYSQIVNDFQKGDIAEGYSVSREKKESFPLTVTSAQKNPTAFYLCASSPGPSTDTQYFGPGTRLTVL.

In its sample, this clone was seen once. The chain has TRBV7-9 and TRBJ1-2, with D tentatively TRBD1 (5 bases). The CDR3 has 13 residues. V lost 1 base and J 4 bases, leaving 7 bases between the germline ends. Germline V gene data show CDR1 as SEHNR and CDR2 as FQNEAQ (reference sequence). The CDR3 coding sequence is TGTGCCAGCAGCTTAGAACAGGTCTATGGCTACACCTTC. Translation gives CASSLEQVYGYTF. The whole variable domain, remainder taken from reference TRBV7-9 and TRBJ1-2, is DTGVSQNPRHKITKRGQNVTFRCDPISEHNRLYWYRQTLGQGPEFLTYFQNEAQLEKSRLLSDRFSAERPKGSFSTLEIQRTEQGDSAMYLCASSLEQVYGYTFGSGTRLTVV.

The DNA for the CDR3 is TGTGCCAGCAGCGCACCGCTGGGAAAGACCCAGTACTTC. Its protein is CASSAPLGKTQYF. The rearrangement joins TRBV9 to TRBJ2-5; no reliable D call. The length of the CDR3 is 13 residues. Trimming took 3 bases from V and 6 from J, leaving 12 bases between them. The germline gives CDR1 SGDLS, CDR2 YYNGEE.

CDR3 in DNA: TGTGCCAGCAGCGGCCTCAGCGGGGGGAACTACAATGAGCAGTTCTTC. It codes for CASSGLSGGNYNEQFF. The rearrangement joins TRBV5-4 to TRBJ2-1; 9 bases are a match to TRBD2. V gave up 4 bases and J gave up 3 bases; unmatched junction bases: 8. The germline V gene has CDR1 SGHNT and CDR2 YYREEE (reference sequence). CDR3 length: 16 residues.

CDR3 sequence reads: CASSEIWGPGYGYTF. The CDR3 DNA is TGTGCCAGCAGTGAGATCTGGGGGCCGGGCTATGGCTACACCTTC. The chain employs TRBV2 and TRBJ1-2; the D gene is possibly TRBD1 (6 bases). V lost 3 bases and J 4 bases, leaving 15 bases between the germline ends. The CDR3 has 15 residues. The germline V gene has CDR1 SNHLY and CDR2 FYNNEI.

This sequence joins TRBV30 and TRBJ2-1; D gene unclear. Per germline, CDR1 GTSNPN and CDR2 SVGIG (reference sequence). The CDR3 totals 11 residues. Trimming pared 3 bases from V and 4 bases from J, leaving 4 bases between. CDR3 coding DNA: TGTGCCTGGAGCTTTTACAATGAGCAGTTCTTC. It yields the protein CAWSFYNEQFF.

This rearrangement joins TRBV4-1 to TRBJ2-3; possibly TRBD2 for D (5 bases). Germline CDR1 reads MGHRA; CDR2 reads YSYEKL. This CDR3 contains 11 residues. Trimming took 5 bases from V and 5 from J, leaving 5 bases between them. The CDR3 is CASSEGDTQYF. The CDR3 DNA is TGCGCCAGCAGCGAGGGAGATACGCAGTATTTT.

The genes are TRBV19 and TRBJ2-3; D possibly corresponds to TRBD1 (5 bases). Germline V lookup: CDR1 LNHDA, CDR2 SQIVND (reference sequence). CDR3 size: 15 residues. The V and J ends lost 5 bases and 3 bases respectively, with 15 bases between them. CDR3 DNA sequence: TGTGCCAGTAGTCCCCTAGGGGCAGGGACAGATACGCAGTATTTT. Its protein is CASSPLGAGTDTQYF. Full variable domain (remainder filled in from reference TRBV19 and TRBJ2-3): DGGITQSPKYLFRKEGQNVTLSCEQNLNHDAMYWYRQDPGQGLRLIYYSQIVNDFQKGDIAEGYSVSREKKESFPLTVTSAQKNPTAFYLCASSPLGAGTDTQYFGPGTRLTVL.

The CDR3 DNA follows: TGCGCCAGCAGCTTTTCTAGCGGTCCAACCTACAATGAGCAGTTCTTC. Its protein is CASSFSSGPTYNEQFF. The chain employs TRBV5-1 and TRBJ2-1; 7 bases fit TRBD2. CDR1 and CDR2 from the germline V gene are SGHRS and YFSETQ. The length of the CDR3 is 16 residues. The junction had 7 bases not matched to a gene; V was cut back by 2 bases and J by 2 bases.

The rearrangement links TRBV5-1 to TRBJ2-5; 11 bases match TRBD2. CDR1 is SGHRS, CDR2 YFSETQ, per germline. V lost 6 bases to trimming and J lost 1 base; unmatched junction nucleotides: 5. The CDR3 has 15 residues. This chain's CDR3 is CASTAGTSGQETQYF. The CDR3 region has the DNA TGCGCCAGCACAGCCGGGACTAGCGGCCAAGAGACCCAGTACTTC.

CDR3 protein: CASSPSGGYENQPQHF. For the CDR3, the DNA is TGTGCCAGCAGTCCCTCCGGGGGCTATGAGAATCAGCCCCAGCATTTT. This chain links TRBV28 with TRBJ1-5; tentatively, D is TRBD1 (6 bases). Trimming shortened V by 5 bases and J by 4 bases, and 18 bases separated the two germline ends. This CDR3 is built from 16 residues. The V gene's germline CDR1 is MDHEN and CDR2 SYDVKM.

The J gene is TRBJ1-5, the V gene TRBV19, with TRBD1 matching 9 bases. The V segment lost 5 bases and the J segment 0 bases; nucleotides outside the gene matches: 8. Germline lookup yields CDR1 LNHDA and CDR2 SQIVND (reference sequence). The length of the CDR3 is 17 residues. CDR3 residues: CASSLRQGDYSNQPQHF. CDR3 nucleotide sequence: TGTGCCAGTAGTTTAAGACAGGGGGATTATAGCAATCAGCCCCAGCATTTT.

This rearrangement joins TRBV5-1 to TRBJ2-5; TRBD1 is a possible D gene (5 bases). Germline V lookup: CDR1 SGHRS, CDR2 YFSETQ. This CDR3 comprises 14 residues. Trimming removed 3 bases from V and 2 bases from J, with 11 bases in between. CDR3 in DNA: TGCGCCAGCAGCTCCCAGGGTCGTCAAGAGACCCAGTACTTC. Amino acid sequence: CASSSQGRQETQYF. Combining the CDR3 with reference TRBV5-1 and TRBJ2-5 gives the whole variable domain KAGVTQTPRYLIKTRGQQVTLSCSPISGHRSVSWYQQTPGQGLQFLFEYFSETQRNKGNFPGRFSGRQFSNSRSEMNVSTLELGDSALYLCASSSQGRQETQYFGPGTRLLVL.

The chain has TRBV19 and TRBJ2-2; 10 nucleotides align to TRBD2. The CDR3 length is 17 residues. The junction had 13 bases not matched to a gene; V was cut back by 7 bases and J by 5 bases. Per germline, CDR1 LNHDA and CDR2 SQIVND (reference sequence). CDR3 region: CASIRLAGDAGTGELFF. In DNA form, the CDR3 reads TGTGCCAGTATTAGGCTAGCGGGAGATGCAGGGACCGGGGAGCTGTTTTTT. The full variable domain, in which reference TRBV19 and TRBJ2-2 provide the parts outside the CDR3, is DGGITQSPKYLFRKEGQNVTLSCEQNLNHDAMYWYRQDPGQGLRLIYYSQIVNDFQKGDIAEGYSVSREKKESFPLTVTSAQKNPTAFYLCASIRLAGDAGTGELFFGEGSRLTVL.

V is TRBV5-1 and J is TRBJ2-3, with TRBD2 identical over 12 bases. This CDR3 has 18 residues. With V trimmed by 0 bases and J by 3 bases, 8 bases remained unmatched. Germline V lookup: CDR1 SGHRS, CDR2 YFSETQ. The CDR3 protein is CASSLAPGLAGGTDTQYF. The CDR3 DNA reads TGCGCCAGCAGCTTGGCCCCGGGGCTAGCGGGGGGGACAGATACGCAGTATTTT.

The chain employs TRBV2 and TRBJ1-1; D ambiguous. Trimming took off 7 bases at V and 7 bases at J, with 13 bases between the two ends. This CDR3 is built from 12 residues. The germline V gene encodes CDR1 SNHLY and CDR2 FYNNEI. In DNA form, the CDR3 reads TGTGCCAGCAACCACGGTCAGCTTGAAGCTTTCTTT. It translates to CASNHGQLEAFF. The complete variable domain, with remaining parts taken from reference TRBV2 and TRBJ1-1, reads EPEVTQTPSHQVTQMGQEVILRCVPISNHLYFYWYRQILGQKVEFLVSFYNNEISEKSEIFDDQFSVERPDGSNFTLKIRSTKLEDSAMYFCASNHGQLEAFFGQGTRLTVV.

The chain combines TRBV19 with TRBJ1-1, with TRBD1 as a possible D gene (5 bases). Germline-derived CDR1 and CDR2 are LNHDA and SQIVND (reference sequence). This CDR3 contains 15 residues. V was trimmed by 8 bases and J by 3 bases, leaving 19 bases between them. The CDR3 region is CASRPGTLAYTEAFF. In DNA, the CDR3 is TGTGCCAGTCGTCCCGGGACCTTGGCGTACACTGAAGCTTTCTTT. Filled out from reference TRBV19 and TRBJ1-1, the complete variable domain reads DGGITQSPKYLFRKEGQNVTLSCEQNLNHDAMYWYRQDPGQGLRLIYYSQIVNDFQKGDIAEGYSVSREKKESFPLTVTSAQKNPTAFYLCASRPGTLAYTEAFFGQGTRLTVV.

The chain is built from TRBV5-1 and TRBJ2-5; maybe TRBD1 (7 bases). The CDR3 extends over 16 amino acids. V lost 0 bases and J 1 base, leaving 13 bases between the germline ends. The germline gives CDR1 SGHRS, CDR2 YFSETQ. Here the CDR3 DNA reads TGCGCCAGCAGCTTGGCCTGGAGGGGGCCCCAAGAGACCCAGTACTTC. This encodes CASSLAWRGPQETQYF.

The V gene is TRBV3-1 (or the pseudogene TRBV3-2), the J gene TRBJ1-2, with D possibly TRBD1 on 6 matching bases. Germline CDR1 and CDR2: LGHDT and YNNKEL (reference sequence). This CDR3 is built from 19 residues. V lost 5 bases and J 1 base, leaving 26 bases between the germline ends. As DNA, the CDR3 is TGTGCCAGCAGCGAGATCCCAGACAGGTCTTTTGGGTTTAACTATGGCTACACCTTC. Protein product: CASSEIPDRSFGFNYGYTF.

V is TRBV5-1 and J is TRBJ2-5; maybe TRBD2 (5 bases). The V end was cut by 2 bases, the J end by 4 bases, with 6 bases between. The CDR3 runs 12 residues. From germline, CDR1 is SGHRS and CDR2 YFSETQ. CDR3 bases: TGCGCCAGCAGCTTCGCGGGAGAGACCCAGTACTTC. It is translated as CASSFAGETQYF.

V and J are TRBV5-1 and TRBJ2-2; D is uncertain. CDR3 length: 14 residues. Trimming cost V 3 bases and J 7 bases, with 13 bases left between them. Per the germline V gene, CDR1 is SGHRS and CDR2 is YFSETQ. CDR3 coding DNA: TGCGCCAGCAGCTCTGGACCCGGTGGCGGGGAGCTGTTTTTT. The encoded protein is CASSSGPGGGELFF.

This chain uses TRBV7-9 with TRBJ2-2; TRBD1 matches 7 bases. With 4 bases clipped from V and 3 bases from J, the junction kept 8 bases outside the gene matches. Germline V gives CDR1 SEHNR, CDR2 FQNEAQ (reference sequence). This CDR3 has 16 residues. The DNA of the CDR3 is TGTGCCAGCAGCTCGTCACAGGGGATGGACACCGGGGAGCTGTTTTTT. As protein: CASSSSQGMDTGELFF.

This sequence joins TRBV19 and TRBJ2-7; 7 positions agree with TRBD2. The CDR3 runs 13 residues. The germline V gene has CDR1 LNHDA and CDR2 SQIVND (reference sequence). V was clipped by 4 bases and J by 6 bases; unmatched bases: 6. The CDR3 spells CASSTGRIGEQYV. The CDR3 coding sequence is TGTGCCAGTAGTACCGGGAGGATTGGCGAGCAGTACGTC.

The chain joins TRBV2 to TRBJ2-7, with 14 bases fitting TRBD2. This CDR3 has 15 amino acids. V gave up 8 bases and J gave up 7 bases; unmatched junction bases: 10. Germline CDR1 reads SNHLY; CDR2 reads FYNNEI. The CDR3 sequence is CASGAGTSGRHEQYV. The CDR3 DNA reads as TGTGCCAGCGGCGCCGGGACTAGCGGGAGACATGAGCAGTACGTC.

The chain is built from TRBV5-1 and TRBJ1-3, with D perhaps TRBD1 (6 bases). This CDR3 region has 14 residues. V shed 5 bases and J shed 0 bases, with 9 bases lying between them. The germline gives CDR1 SGHRS, CDR2 YFSETQ. CDR3 sequence (DNA): TGCGCCAGCAGTACAGGGAACTCTGGAAACACCATATATTTT. As protein: CASSTGNSGNTIYF.

The CDR3 region has the DNA TGTGCCAGCAGCGTAGCCGTTAGTTCCTCCTACAATGAGCAGTTCTTC. It specifies CASSVAVSSSYNEQFF. The chain is built from TRBV9 and TRBJ2-1; D is ambiguous. Germline V lookup: CDR1 SGDLS, CDR2 YYNGEE. This CDR3 has 16 residues. V lost 0 bases and J 0 bases, leaving 10 bases between the germline ends.